This TCR beta chain emerged from a study of T cell responses to AZD1222 COVID-19 vaccine. The CDR3 runs 19 residues. With V trimmed by 6 bases and J by 0 bases, 16 bases remained unmatched. From germline, CDR1 is MGHRA and CDR2 YSYEKL. This clone was seen a single time. Using immunoSEQ multiplex PCR, the repertoire was profiled, and TCRdb retains in-frame clones only, with some absent. The table shows 180,000 or so clones, with about 90% occurring only once. This sequence joins TRBV4-1 and TRBJ1-5; 8 bases match TRBD1. This TCR came from an adult who received the AZD1222 COVID-19 vaccine. Here the sequenced sample was peripheral blood, taken 28 days after the second AZD1222 dose. The chain's CDR3 is CASSPPSRGPENSNQPQHF. In DNA, the CDR3 is TGCGCCAGCAGTCCACCTTCCAGGGGGCCAGAAAATAGCAATCAGCCCCAGCATTTT.